In this sample, the clone carrying this T cell receptor beta chain turned up once. This sample is drawn from a study of T cell responses to AZD1222 COVID-19 vaccine. Assay used: immunoSEQ multiplex PCR; TCRdb lists only in-frame clones, some missing. The top ten clones hold about 1.5% of a sample with roughly 200,000 clones, roughly 94% of them seen once. Sequenced here: peripheral blood, sampled 28 days after the second dose of the MenACWY control vaccine. This clonotype was sampled from an adult who received the MenACWY meningococcal vaccine as a control.

CDR3 DNA: TGTGCCAGCAGCCGTCGGGTAGGAGAGAACACCGGGGAGCTGTTTTTT. It is translated as CASSRRVGENTGELFF. This chain uses TRBV5-5 with TRBJ2-2, with unresolved D. CDR3 length equals 16 residues. Between the trimmed V and J ends, which lost 4 bases and 1 base, there was a span of 14 bases. Germline CDR1 reads SGHKS; CDR2 reads YYEKEE (reference sequence).